A selection of T cell receptor beta chains follows, all from one sample in a study of Ad26.COV2.S vaccination and SARS-CoV-2 variants. Sequenced by immunoSEQ multiplex PCR; TCRdb stores in-frame clones only, minus some. Of around 250,000 clones detected, 87% appear once; the ten largest clones hold just under 3%. Material: peripheral blood, obtained in a trial of Ad26.COV2.S vaccine versus placebo. The origin of the receptors is a person between 18 and 65 years old who received the Ad26.COV2.S COVID-19 vaccine or a placebo. Each CDR3 is given with its conserved first and last residue. The order of the fields is D gene, V gene, J gene, clone size, CDR3 DNA, CDR3 protein. The D gene is left open where the match is weak. The size entry is marked missing in some rows and otherwise reads once, few, many or a size class.

D: NA; V: TRBV6-5; J: TRBJ1-5; size: NA; DNA: TGTGCCAGCAGTTGGGACTCCAGTACCAATCAGCCCCAGCATTTT; CDR3: CASSWDSSTNQPQHF
D: NA; V: TRBV15; J: TRBJ1-5; size: NA; DNA: TGTGCCACCAGCAGTAGGACGGCGAGGCAGCCCCAGCATTTT; CDR3: CATSSRTARQPQHF
D: NA; V: TRBV12-2; J: TRBJ1-5; size: NA; DNA: TGTTCTAACAATCAGCCCCAGCATTTT; CDR3: CSNNQPQHF
D: TRBD2; V: TRBV7-2; J: TRBJ2-1; size: NA; DNA: TGTGCCAGCAGCTTGGGAACTAGCGTTGATGGGTTCTTC; CDR3: CASSLGTSVDGFF
D: NA; V: TRBV11-2; J: TRBJ2-1; size: once; DNA: TGTGCCAGCAGCAGCCGGGCGGGCAGTCCCTTTAGTGAGCAGTTCTTC; CDR3: CASSSRAGSPFSEQFF
D: NA; V: TRBV7-9; J: TRBJ1-2; size: NA; DNA: TGTGCCAGCAGCTTAGCGACCGGCGGCTACACCTTC; CDR3: CASSLATGGYTF
D: NA; V: TRBV7-2; J: TRBJ1-1; size: once; DNA: TGTGCCAGCCCACAACCTACAGGGTGGTACACTGAAGCTTTCTTT; CDR3: CASPQPTGWYTEAFF
D: TRBD2; V: TRBV19; J: TRBJ2-5; size: NA; DNA: TGTGCCAGTAGTATCTCGGCTAGCGGGGCCCAAGAGACCCAGTACTTC; CDR3: CASSISASGAQETQYF
D: NA; V: TRBV10-3; J: TRBJ1-4; size: NA; DNA: TGTGCCATCAGTGAGGCGGGACTGGATGAAAAACTGTTTTTT; CDR3: CAISEAGLDEKLFF
D: TRBD2; V: TRBV11-2; J: TRBJ2-3; size: once; DNA: TGTGCCAGCAGCTTAGGATCAAAACTAGCGGGCCGCACAGATACGCAGTATTTT; CDR3: CASSLGSKLAGRTDTQYF
D: NA; V: TRBV10-3; J: TRBJ2-5; size: NA; DNA: TGTGCCATCAGTGATGCGAACGGGGGTTCGAAGACCCAGTACTTC; CDR3: CAISDANGGSKTQYF
D: NA; V: TRBV23-1; J: TRBJ2-6; size: NA; DNA: TGCGCCAGCAGTCAATCGAGTAAGAACGGGCGCTCGCGGGCCAACGTCCTGACTTTC; CDR3: CASSQSSKNGRSRANVLTF
D: NA; V: TRBV24-1; J: TRBJ2-3; size: NA; DNA: TGTGCCACCAGTGGTACAGGGCTCAGCACAGATACGCAGTATTTT; CDR3: CATSGTGLSTDTQYF
D: TRBD2; V: TRBV6-1; J: TRBJ2-7; size: NA; DNA: TGTGCCAGCAGTGAAAGGCTAGCGGGCTCCTACGAGCAGTACTTC; CDR3: CASSERLAGSYEQYF
D: NA; V: TRBV4-3; J: TRBJ1-1; size: NA; DNA: TGCGCCAGCAGCCAAGATAGGGCGGCGGACACTGAAGCTTTCTTT; CDR3: CASSQDRAADTEAFF
D: NA; V: TRBV11-2; J: TRBJ1-2; size: NA; DNA: TGTGCCAGCAGCCTCGCTGCCAGTTCTTATGGCTACACCTTC; CDR3: CASSLAASSYGYTF
D: NA; V: TRBV6-5; J: TRBJ1-3; size: NA; DNA: TGTGCCATCGGGTTAACCACTCTCTCTGGAAACACCATATATTTT; CDR3: CAIGLTTLSGNTIYF
D: TRBD1; V: TRBV7-9; J: TRBJ2-5; size: NA; DNA: TGTGCCAGCAGCTTACAAGGGGGACAGGGCCGGCAAGAGACCCAGTACTTC; CDR3: CASSLQGGQGRQETQYF
D: TRBD2; V: TRBV6-4; J: TRBJ2-3; size: once; DNA: TGTGCCAGCAGTGACGCGGGGGGACTAGGAGCAGATACGCAGTATTTT; CDR3: CASSDAGGLGADTQYF
D: NA; V: TRBV4-3; J: TRBJ2-1; size: NA; DNA: TGCGCCAGCAGCCAAGACGAGCGTCTTACCTACAATGAGCAGTTCTTC; CDR3: CASSQDERLTYNEQFF
D: NA; V: TRBV6-6; J: TRBJ1-1; size: once; DNA: TGTGCCAGCAGTTACTCGACGGGCAGAACTAACACTGAAGCTTTCTTT; CDR3: CASSYSTGRTNTEAFF
D: TRBD2; V: TRBV6-5; J: TRBJ2-2; size: NA; DNA: TGTGCCAGCAGTTATATCAGCGGGAGGGCCGGGGAGCTGTTTTTT; CDR3: CASSYISGRAGELFF
D: NA; V: TRBV12-3/TRBV12-4; J: TRBJ2-2; size: NA; DNA: TGTGCCAGCAGGTCCGACACCGGGGAGCTGTTTTTT; CDR3: CASRSDTGELFF
D: NA; V: TRBV4-2; J: TRBJ1-4; size: NA; DNA: TGTGCCAGCAGCCAACGGGTTGGCAGGGGAGAGAAACTGTTTTTT; CDR3: CASSQRVGRGEKLFF
D: TRBD1; V: TRBV27; J: TRBJ1-2; size: NA; DNA: TGTGCCAGCAGTTTAGGGGACAGGGCTTCAAGCTACACCTTC; CDR3: CASSLGDRASSYTF
D: NA; V: TRBV5-8; J: TRBJ1-6; size: NA; DNA: TGTGCCAGCAGCTTGGACCTGGATTCACCCCTCCACTTT; CDR3: CASSLDLDSPLHF
D: TRBD1; V: TRBV5-6; J: TRBJ1-3; size: NA; DNA: TGTGCCAGCAGCTTGTGGACAGGGGAGGGAAACACCATATATTTT; CDR3: CASSLWTGEGNTIYF
D: TRBD2; V: TRBV7-8; J: TRBJ2-3; size: once; DNA: TGTGCCAGCAGCTTAAGAGAAACTAGCGGGAATTCAGATACGCAGTATTTT; CDR3: CASSLRETSGNSDTQYF
D: NA; V: TRBV3-1/TRBV3-2; J: TRBJ2-1; size: few; DNA: TGTGCCAGCAGCCAAGAAAGCCCAGGCAATGAGCAGTTCTTC; CDR3: CASSQESPGNEQFF
D: NA; V: TRBV5-4; J: TRBJ2-1; size: NA; DNA: TGTGCCAGCAGCTTTCCTTCCTACAATGAGCAGTTCTTC; CDR3: CASSFPSYNEQFF
D: NA; V: TRBV7-8; J: TRBJ1-1; size: NA; DNA: TGTGCCAGCAGCTTATCGGGGCGAGGAATTCTTGAAACTGAAGCTTTCTTT; CDR3: CASSLSGRGILETEAFF
D: TRBD2; V: TRBV4-2; J: TRBJ2-1; size: NA; DNA: TGTGCCAGCAGCCAAACTAGCGGGGAATACAATGAGCAGTTCTTC; CDR3: CASSQTSGEYNEQFF
D: TRBD1; V: TRBV14; J: TRBJ1-1; size: once; DNA: TGTGCCAGCAGCCAATTGGGACAGATGAACACTGAAGCTTTCTTT; CDR3: CASSQLGQMNTEAFF
D: NA; V: TRBV7-3; J: TRBJ2-3; size: NA; DNA: TGTGCCAGCAGCTCCCAGGGGCTCAACACAGATACGCAGTATTTT; CDR3: CASSSQGLNTDTQYF
D: NA; V: TRBV15; J: TRBJ2-7; size: NA; DNA: TGTGCCACCAGCCTTTCGCCACTCTACGAGCAGTACTTC; CDR3: CATSLSPLYEQYF
D: NA; V: TRBV6-5; J: TRBJ1-5; size: few; DNA: TGTGCCAGCAGGATGGATTATAGCAATCAGCCCCAGCATTTT; CDR3: CASRMDYSNQPQHF
D: NA; V: TRBV21-1; J: TRBJ2-2; size: once; DNA: TGTGCTAGCAGCAAAGAAGGGGGACCGCTCACCGGGGAGCTGTTTTTT; CDR3: CASSKEGGPLTGELFF
D: NA; V: TRBV2; J: TRBJ2-5; size: NA; DNA: TGTGCCAGCAGGCCGGGACTCGCGTACCAAGAGACCCAGTACTTC; CDR3: CASRPGLAYQETQYF
D: NA; V: TRBV9; J: TRBJ1-2; size: NA; DNA: TGTGCCAGCAGCGTAGAGGTCACCCCCCTATATGGCTACACCTTC; CDR3: CASSVEVTPLYGYTF
D: NA; V: TRBV6-2/TRBV6-3; J: TRBJ2-3; size: NA; DNA: TGTGCCAGCAGTTTTTCCGCTAGCACAGATACGCAGTATTTT; CDR3: CASSFSASTDTQYF
D: NA; V: TRBV13; J: TRBJ2-7; size: NA; DNA: TGTGCCAGCAGCAGGGTAACCTACGAGCAGTACTTC; CDR3: CASSRVTYEQYF
D: NA; V: TRBV6-2/TRBV6-3; J: TRBJ2-3; size: NA; DNA: TGTGCCAGCAGTTACTCGGAACGGGCGCAGTATTTT; CDR3: CASSYSERAQYF
D: NA; V: TRBV11-2; J: TRBJ2-2; size: NA; DNA: TGTGCCAGCAGCCCGGGCGAGGGTTCCGGGGAGCTGTTTTTT; CDR3: CASSPGEGSGELFF
D: NA; V: TRBV5-1; J: TRBJ1-1; size: NA; DNA: TGCGCCAGTTCGGACAGCATGAACACTGAAGCTTTCTTT; CDR3: CASSDSMNTEAFF
D: NA; V: TRBV2; J: TRBJ2-1; size: NA; DNA: TGTGCCAGCATGCCGACAGTAGCATTTTACAATGAGCAGTTCTTC; CDR3: CASMPTVAFYNEQFF
D: NA; V: TRBV19; J: TRBJ1-2; size: NA; DNA: TGTGCCAGTAATACCAACAGGGACTACACCTTC; CDR3: CASNTNRDYTF
D: TRBD1; V: TRBV6-5; J: TRBJ2-2; size: few; DNA: TGTGCCCCAACACCCTTGACAGGGGACACCGGGGAGCTGTTTTTT; CDR3: CAPTPLTGDTGELFF
D: TRBD1; V: TRBV11-2; J: TRBJ1-2; size: NA; DNA: TGTGCCAGCAGCACAGGGGGGGGCCGAGGCTACACCTTC; CDR3: CASSTGGGRGYTF
D: NA; V: TRBV3-1/TRBV3-2; J: TRBJ2-1; size: NA; DNA: TGTGCCAGCAGCCCCCGGGCAGTCTACAATGAGCAGTTCTTC; CDR3: CASSPRAVYNEQFF
D: NA; V: TRBV11-1; J: TRBJ2-3; size: NA; DNA: TGTGCCAGCAGCCCCGCCACAGATACGCAGTATTTT; CDR3: CASSPATDTQYF
D: NA; V: TRBV12-3/TRBV12-4; J: TRBJ1-2; size: NA; DNA: TGTGCCAGCAGTTCACGGGGGGCTGGGGGCTACACCTTC; CDR3: CASSSRGAGGYTF
D: NA; V: TRBV7-3; J: TRBJ2-2; size: once; DNA: TGTGCCAGCAGAGTTTTAGGGGACACCGGGGAGCTGTTTTTT; CDR3: CASRVLGDTGELFF
D: NA; V: TRBV7-9; J: TRBJ2-7; size: NA; DNA: TGTGCCAGCAGCTTAGGTTCAGGGGGGCGCGACTACGAGCAGTACTTC; CDR3: CASSLGSGGRDYEQYF
D: TRBD1; V: TRBV4-1; J: TRBJ2-1; size: NA; DNA: TGCGCCAGCAGCCGACGACAGGGGGAGGAAAATGAGCAGTTCTTC; CDR3: CASSRRQGEENEQFF
D: NA; V: TRBV6-5; J: TRBJ2-6; size: NA; DNA: TGTGCCAGCAGTTTATTGGGATCCTTACGAAATACCGTCCTGACTTTC; CDR3: CASSLLGSLRNTVLTF
D: TRBD1; V: TRBV4-2; J: TRBJ1-2; size: NA; DNA: TGTGCCAGCAGCCAAGGAGGGACAGAAACTGCAGTCTATGGCTACACCTTC; CDR3: CASSQGGTETAVYGYTF
D: NA; V: TRBV11-2; J: TRBJ1-2; size: NA; DNA: TGTGCCAGCAGCTTGGGGAAACAGACTCTCTATGGCTACACCTTC; CDR3: CASSLGKQTLYGYTF